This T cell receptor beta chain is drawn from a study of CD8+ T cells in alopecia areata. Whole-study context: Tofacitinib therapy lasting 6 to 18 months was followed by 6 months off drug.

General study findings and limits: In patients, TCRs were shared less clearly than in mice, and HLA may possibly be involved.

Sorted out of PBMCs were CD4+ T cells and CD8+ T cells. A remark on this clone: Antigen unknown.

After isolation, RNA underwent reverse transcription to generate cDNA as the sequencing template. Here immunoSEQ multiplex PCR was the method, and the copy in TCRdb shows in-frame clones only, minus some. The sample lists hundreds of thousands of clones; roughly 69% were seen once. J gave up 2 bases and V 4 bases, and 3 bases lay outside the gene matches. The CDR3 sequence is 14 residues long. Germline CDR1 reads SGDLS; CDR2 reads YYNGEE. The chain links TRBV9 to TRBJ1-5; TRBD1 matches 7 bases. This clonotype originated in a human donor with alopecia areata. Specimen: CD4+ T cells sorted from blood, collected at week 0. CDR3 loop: CASSPTGGNQPQHF. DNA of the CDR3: TGTGCCAGCAGCCCTACAGGGGGCAATCAGCCCCAGCATTTT.